This T cell receptor (beta chain) was retrieved from a study of breast tumors, draining lymph nodes, adjacent tissues. Study-wide points: Compared with basal-like, luminal-like tumors shared significantly more repertoire with nontumor tissue.

Breast cancer patients provided tissue from their axillary draining lymph nodes. Remarks on this clonotype: Antigen: not known. A much bigger clone sits one base away, suggesting this may be a read error.

Germline V gene lookup returns CDR1 DFQATT and CDR2 SNEGSKA (reference sequence). This CDR3 spans 11 amino acids. In TCRdb, the multiplex PCR reads were re-called with MiXCR into one record per CDR3 protein. This sample has about 220,000 distinct CDR3 sequences, with approximately 36% found just once. This clonotype was sampled from a female donor with breast cancer. Some clones in this sample may be carry-over from other donors' samples. The V call is TRBV20-1, the J call TRBJ2-7, with a weak D call TRBD1 (6 bases). The sample taken for sequencing was axillary lymph node tissue. The CDR3 reads CSASPGVEQSF. CDR3 bases: TGCAGTGCTAGCCCAGGGGTTGAGCAGTCCTTC.